The 21 T cell receptor beta chains below all came from one sample that was sequenced in a study of cytomegalovirus exposure and HLA in healthy donors. The PCR employed 60 Vbeta primers together with 13 Jbeta primers. The assay was immunoSEQ multiplex PCR, and TCRdb's table has in-frame clones only and misses some. The sample includes some 140,000 clones, roughly three quarters of them seen just once. The sequencing input was PBMCs. Source of these receptors: a young man in good health and CMV-seronegative.

The chain recombines TRBV18 with TRBJ1-2; D not certain. Trimming removed 5 bases at V and 0 bases at J, with 10 bases between. Germline V gives CDR1 KGHSH, CDR2 LQKENI. The CDR3 has 14 residues. CDR3 sequence reads: CASSAGITNYGYTF. CDR3 sequence (DNA): TGTGCCAGCTCAGCTGGCATTACTAACTATGGCTACACCTTC.

The rearrangement uses TRBV27 and TRBJ2-3; TRBD1 matches 7 bases. CDR1 and CDR2 (germline): MNHEY, SMNVEV (reference sequence). The CDR3 contains 17 residues. V lost 2 bases, J lost 6 bases, and 14 bases stayed unmatched. The CDR3 DNA follows: TGTGCCAGCAGTTTACGTCCACGACAGGGCAGTTACGATACGCAGTATTTT. Translated: CASSLRPRQGSYDTQYF.

The chain has TRBV10-3 and TRBJ2-7; 8 bases agree with TRBD1. The CDR3 has 13 amino acids. CDR1 and CDR2 (germline): ENHRY, SYGVKD. The V gene end was trimmed by 6 bases and the J gene end by 2 bases; junction bases not matched to a gene: 3. CDR3 nucleotide sequence: TGTGCCATCAGGAGACAGGGGACCTACGAGCAGTACTTC. Its translation: CAIRRQGTYEQYF.

The V gene is TRBV29-1, the J gene TRBJ2-3; TRBD2 matches 12 bases. The V gene's germline CDR1 is SQVTM and CDR2 ANQGSEA. The CDR3 totals 18 residues. The V segment lost 7 bases and the J segment 2 bases; nucleotides outside the gene matches: 16. CDR3 DNA: TGCAGCGATGTACTAGCGGGAGGCCCCAATTTACACACAGATACGCAGTATTTT. Its translation is CSDVLAGGPNLHTDTQYF.

The chain carries TRBV10-3 and TRBJ1-4; TRBD1 matches 7 bases. Germline CDR1 ENHRY, CDR2 SYGVKD. Trimming at V came to 4 bases and at J to 8 bases, leaving 10 bases not matched to a gene. The CDR3 sequence is 15 residues long. The CDR3, as DNA: TGTGCCATCAGTGCGACAGGGTCTAGGCAGGAAAAACTGTTTTTT. Its translation: CAISATGSRQEKLFF.

This chain uses TRBV15 with TRBJ2-5, with 8 bases that match TRBD2. The tail of the sequence fits TRBJ2-7 better, so the J call may be wrong. Per the germline V gene, CDR1 is LNHNV and CDR2 is YYDKDF (reference sequence). This CDR3 spans 16 amino acids. The CDR3 DNA reads TGTGCCACCAGCCCCCGGGGGGGCTTCGGACCGTACGAGCAGTACTTC. This codes for CATSPRGGFGPYEQYF.

The rearrangement joins TRBV4-1 to TRBJ2-5, with 7 bases identical to TRBD1. Per germline, CDR1 MGHRA and CDR2 YSYEKL. The CDR3 extends over 16 amino acids. Trimming at V came to 3 bases and at J to 5 bases, leaving 12 bases not matched to a gene. The CDR3 spells CASSQTGNGARETQYF. CDR3 DNA sequence: TGCGCCAGCAGCCAGACAGGGAATGGTGCGAGGGAGACCCAGTACTTC.

This clone was seen a few times. The V gene is TRBV15, the J gene TRBJ2-7; 7 bases map to TRBD2. V lost 0 bases, J lost 2 bases, and 4 bases stayed unmatched. In germline, CDR1 is LNHNV, CDR2 YYDKDF (reference sequence). The CDR3 extends over 15 amino acids. The DNA for the CDR3 is TGTGCCACCAGCAGAGATAGGGACTACCCCTACGAGCAGTACTTC. Translated: CATSRDRDYPYEQYF.

The CDR3 is CATSRPGDSRHITPSTDTQYF. CDR3 coding DNA: TGTGCCACCAGCAGACCCGGGGACAGCCGTCACATTACCCCCAGCACAGATACGCAGTATTTT. The V and J genes are TRBV15 and TRBJ2-3; 7 bases are shared with TRBD1. The CDR3 runs to 21 residues. V shed 2 bases, J shed 0 bases, and the junction held 20 bases outside the gene matches. Germline-derived CDR1 and CDR2 are LNHNV and YYDKDF (reference sequence). Using reference TRBV15 and TRBJ2-3 for the parts outside the CDR3, the full variable domain is DAMVIQNPRYQVTQFGKPVTLSCSQTLNHNVMYWYQQKSSQAPKLLFHYYDKDFNNEADTPDNFQSRRPNTSFCFLDIRSPGLGDTAMYLCATSRPGDSRHITPSTDTQYFGPGTRLTVL.

The chain carries TRBV11-2 and TRBJ2-3, with no clear D. The ends were cut back, 8 bases at V and 8 bases at J, with 11 bases in the middle. Per germline, CDR1 SGHAT and CDR2 FQNNGV. The CDR3 spans 11 residues. CDR3 nucleotide sequence: TGTGCCAGCTCAGCCCTAGTTACGCAGTATTTT. This translates into CASSALVTQYF.

This clone has a handful of counts. This chain joins TRBV6-5 and TRBJ2-5; 9 bases are a match to TRBD1. Trimming at V came to 3 bases and at J to 5 bases, leaving 10 bases not matched to a gene. Germline lookup yields CDR1 MNHEY and CDR2 SVGAGI. The CDR3 loop spans 16 amino acids. This CDR3 reads CASSYSPGTGWETQYF. CDR3 sequence (DNA): TGTGCCAGCAGTTATTCCCCCGGGACAGGGTGGGAGACCCAGTACTTC.

This clone has just a few counts. The chain combines TRBV4-1 with TRBJ2-2, with 11 bases identical to TRBD1. V trimming: 1 base; J trimming: 7 bases; junction bases outside the gene matches: 2. Germline V gene lookup returns CDR1 MGHRA and CDR2 YSYEKL. The CDR3 consists of 15 residues. CDR3 protein: CASSQGGQGDGELFF. CDR3 nucleotide sequence: TGCGCCAGCAGCCAAGGGGGACAGGGGGACGGGGAGCTGTTTTTT.

J is TRBJ1-1 and V is TRBV28; 7 nucleotides match TRBD1. In germline, CDR1 is MDHEN, CDR2 SYDVKM. V trimming: 1 base; J trimming: 6 bases; junction bases outside the gene matches: 11. The CDR3 runs to 16 residues. The CDR3 loop reads CASSLSTPTGRPEAFF. In DNA form, the CDR3 reads TGTGCCAGCAGTTTATCGACCCCGACAGGGAGGCCTGAAGCTTTCTTT.

The chain uses TRBV9 and TRBJ1-2; 9 nucleotides align to TRBD1. V lost 0 bases, J lost 5 bases, and 8 bases stayed unmatched. Germline V CDR1 and CDR2: SGDLS, YYNGEE. The CDR3 is 16 amino acids. The CDR3 reads CASSVDRDRGGYGYTF. The CDR3 DNA follows: TGTGCCAGCAGCGTAGATAGAGACAGGGGGGGATATGGCTACACCTTC.

V is TRBV27 and J is TRBJ2-3; the D is unclear. The germline V gene has CDR1 MNHEY and CDR2 SMNVEV (reference sequence). V was pared by 3 bases and J by 1 base, with 11 bases between. The CDR3 is made up of 15 amino acids. The CDR3 region is CASSFERGGTDTQYF. The CDR3 coding sequence is TGTGCCAGCAGTTTCGAGCGAGGCGGCACAGATACGCAGTATTTT.

This clone showed up just a few times. The chain employs TRBV5-1 and TRBJ1-2; D gene uncertain. Germline V gene sequence: CDR1 SGHRS, CDR2 YFSETQ. The V gene lost 0 bases and the J gene lost 2 bases, with 8 bases spanning the gap. The CDR3 loop spans 14 amino acids. CDR3: CASSLDSSNYGYTF. The CDR3, as DNA: TGCGCCAGCAGCTTGGACTCCTCGAACTATGGCTACACCTTC.

The V and J genes are TRBV30 and TRBJ2-3; 12 bases match TRBD2. Trimming at V came to 5 bases and at J to 5 bases, leaving 8 bases not matched to a gene. The germline CDR1 and CDR2 sequences are GTSNPN and SVGIG (reference sequence). The CDR3 consists of 15 residues. CDR3 in amino acids: CAWQRLAGAGDTQYF. Written as DNA, the CDR3 is TGTGCCTGGCAGCGACTAGCGGGAGCTGGAGATACGCAGTATTTT. Full variable domain (rest looked up from reference TRBV30 and TRBJ2-3): SQTIHQWPATLVQPVGSPLSLECTVEGTSNPNLYWYRQAAGRGLQLLFYSVGIGQISSEVPQNLSASRPQDRQFILSSKKLLLSDSGFYLCAWQRLAGAGDTQYFGPGTRLTVL.

CDR3 DNA: TGTGCCAGCAGCCTCCGACAGGGATATGGCTACACCTTC. It codes for CASSLRQGYGYTF. This chain connects TRBV14 to TRBJ1-2; TRBD1 aligns across 7 bases. After removal of 4 bases from V and 5 bases from J, the junction contained 4 bases not matched to a gene. Germline lookup yields CDR1 SGHDN and CDR2 FVKESK. The CDR3 sequence is 13 residues long.

The V call is TRBV5-8, the J call TRBJ2-7; 8 positions agree with TRBD1. Germline lookup yields CDR1 SGHTS and CDR2 YDEGEE. The V and J ends lost 2 bases and 3 bases, in that order; junction bases with no gene match: 4. The CDR3 is 14 amino acids. For the CDR3, the DNA is TGTGCCAGCAGCTTTGACAGGGGAAACTACGAGCAGTACTTC. Protein: CASSFDRGNYEQYF.

This clone occurred once. This chain links TRBV6-5 with TRBJ1-1, with D hard to call. Trimming stripped 6 bases from V and 1 base from J, with 12 bases between. Germline-derived CDR1 and CDR2 are MNHEY and SVGAGI. The CDR3 is made up of 14 amino acids. The CDR3 DNA is TGTGCCAGCAGACCTGGGAGAGGGAACACTGAAGCTTTCTTT. Amino acids: CASRPGRGNTEAFF.

This chain joins TRBV30 and TRBJ2-3; TRBD2 agrees at 8 bases. Germline lookup yields CDR1 GTSNPN and CDR2 SVGIG (reference sequence). The CDR3 is 13 amino acids. V was pared by 2 bases and J by 4 bases, with 2 bases of the junction left unmatched. The CDR3 reads CAWSLREADTQYF. The CDR3 bases are TGTGCCTGGAGTCTGCGGGAGGCAGATACGCAGTATTTT.